The T cell receptor (beta chain) under discussion was sequenced for a study of control samples from healthy donors and cancer patients. Repertoires were generated with immunoSEQ multiplex PCR, while TCRdb's copy carries only in-frame clones and drops some. The sample lists about 160,000 clones, roughly 95% occurring once. After removal of 2 bases from V and 8 bases from J, the junction contained 8 bases not matched to a gene. This CDR3 region has 14 residues. Germline CDR1 and CDR2: MNHEY and SMNVEV (reference sequence). The V gene is TRBV27, the J gene TRBJ1-2; 7 nucleotides match TRBD1. The specimen sequenced was blood. The TCR sequence derives from a woman aged 25 to 39 in good health. The DNA of the CDR3 is TGTGCCAGCAGTTTACAGGGGGTTTATGGCGGCTACACCTTC. Its protein is CASSLQGVYGGYTF.